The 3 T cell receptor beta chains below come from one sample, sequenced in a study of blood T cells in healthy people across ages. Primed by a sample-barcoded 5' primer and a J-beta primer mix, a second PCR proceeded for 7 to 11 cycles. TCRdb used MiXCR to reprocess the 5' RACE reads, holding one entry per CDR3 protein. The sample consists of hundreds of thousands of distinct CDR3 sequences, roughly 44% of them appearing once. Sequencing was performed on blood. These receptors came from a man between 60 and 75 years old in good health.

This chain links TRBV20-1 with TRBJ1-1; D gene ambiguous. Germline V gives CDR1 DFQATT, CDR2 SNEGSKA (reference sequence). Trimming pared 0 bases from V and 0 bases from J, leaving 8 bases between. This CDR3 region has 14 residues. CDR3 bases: TGCAGTGCTAGAGATTGGGTAGTGAACACTGAAGCTTTCTTT. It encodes CSARDWVVNTEAFF.

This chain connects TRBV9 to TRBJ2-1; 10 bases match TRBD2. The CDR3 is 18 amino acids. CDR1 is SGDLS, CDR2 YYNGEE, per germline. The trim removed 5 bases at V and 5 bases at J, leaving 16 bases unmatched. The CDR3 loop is CASSPKSGTSGINNEQFF. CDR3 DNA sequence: TGTGCCAGCAGTCCCAAGTCGGGAACTAGCGGGATAAACAATGAGCAGTTCTTC.

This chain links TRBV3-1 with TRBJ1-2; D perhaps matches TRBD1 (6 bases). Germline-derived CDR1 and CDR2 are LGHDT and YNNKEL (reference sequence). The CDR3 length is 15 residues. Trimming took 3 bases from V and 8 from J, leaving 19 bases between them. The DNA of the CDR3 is TGTGCCAGCAGCCACGAATGGCAGGGGCGTAAAGGCTACACCTTC. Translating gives CASSHEWQGRKGYTF.